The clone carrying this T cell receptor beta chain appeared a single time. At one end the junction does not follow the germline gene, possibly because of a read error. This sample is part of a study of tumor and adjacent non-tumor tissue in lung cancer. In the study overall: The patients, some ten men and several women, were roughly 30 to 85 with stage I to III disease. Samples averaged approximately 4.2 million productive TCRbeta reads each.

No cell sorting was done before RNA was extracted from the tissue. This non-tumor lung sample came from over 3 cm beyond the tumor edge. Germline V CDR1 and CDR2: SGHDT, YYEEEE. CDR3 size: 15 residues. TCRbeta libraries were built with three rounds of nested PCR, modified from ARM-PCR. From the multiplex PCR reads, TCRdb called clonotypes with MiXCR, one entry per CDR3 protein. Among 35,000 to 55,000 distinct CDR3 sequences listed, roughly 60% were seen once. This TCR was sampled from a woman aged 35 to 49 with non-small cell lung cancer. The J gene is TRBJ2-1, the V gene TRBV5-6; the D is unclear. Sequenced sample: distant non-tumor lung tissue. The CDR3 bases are TGTGCCAGCAGCTTCGACGGAGACTCCTACAGTGAGCAGTTCTTC. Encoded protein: CASSFDGDSYSEQFF.